This T cell receptor (beta chain) derives from a study of OX40 agonist ivuxolimab in advanced cancers. Overall study: Patients receiving dose escalation had hepatocellular carcinoma, melanoma, renal cell or head and neck cancer. The group had a mean age of 60 years, ranged from about 20 to 79, and was around 86% male. Antecedent anti-PD-1, anti-PD-L1 or anti-CTLA-4 therapy was permissible, with under 50% having received some.

Libraries were prepared by immunoSEQ multiplex PCR; TCRdb keeps only in-frame clonotypes and omits some of them. Of approximately 82,000 clones detected, approximately 82% appear once; the ten largest clones hold approximately 0.9%. As regards this clone: What it binds is not known.

Regarding the study as a whole: Researchers report that CD8+ T cells had, on average, more expanded clones than CD4+.

The CDR3 runs to 17 residues. The germline CDR1 and CDR2 sequences are SGHVS and FQNEAQ. The V end lost 1 base, the J end lost 2 bases, and 17 bases lay between the germline ends. The source of this sequence is an adult with an advanced solid tumor such as melanoma, head and neck, liver or kidney cancer. The sequenced sample was CD4+ or CD8+ T cells sorted from blood, obtained in a trial of the OX40 agonist ivuxolimab. The rearrangement uses TRBV7-8 and TRBJ1-2, with TRBD1 as a possible D gene (5 bases). The CDR3 reads CASSLGGRPGKNYGYTF. DNA for the CDR3: TGTGCCAGCAGCTTAGGGGGCAGGCCAGGGAAAAACTATGGCTACACCTTC.